This T cell receptor (beta chain) was captured by sequencing in a study of blood T cells in healthy people across ages. Study observations and caveats: The recorded TCR beta diversity per million T cells decreased in a roughly linear manner with age. Versus aged donors, long-lived donors had higher diversity and more naive CD4+ cells. It was not possible, with unsorted PBMCs, to conclusively compare naive and antigen-experienced cells. The diversity estimates, figures obtained from one million T cells, were considered underestimates.

Many counts were recorded for this clonotype. What it binds is unknown. Combining a sample-barcoded 5' primer with a J-beta primer mix, a second PCR ran for about 7 to 11 cycles. TCRdb processed the 5' RACE reads anew with MiXCR; each CDR3 protein has one entry. The sample yields 500,000 to 600,000 distinct CDR3 sequences, roughly 29% seen once. The source is a woman between 65 and 79 years old in good health. Sequences were obtained from blood.

Written as DNA, the CDR3 is TGTGCCAGCAGCGTAGAGGGACTACAAGAGACCCAGTACTTC. Amino acid sequence: CASSVEGLQETQYF. This rearrangement joins TRBV9 to TRBJ2-5, with TRBD2 identical over 7 bases. This CDR3 has 14 residues. Germline loops: CDR1 SGDLS, CDR2 YYNGEE. The junction had 1 base not matched to a gene; V was cut back by 0 bases and J by 2 bases.